Following are 31 T cell receptor beta chains from one sample sequenced in a study of T cell responses to AZD1222 COVID-19 vaccine. Sequencing used immunoSEQ multiplex PCR; TCRdb keeps in-frame clones, though not all of them. The table has some 150,000 clones, approximately 88% seen once; the top ten hold roughly 2.1%. Material: peripheral blood, obtained on day 0 of AZD1222 vaccination. The source is an adult in good health.

The rearrangement uses TRBV6-5 and TRBJ2-7; D might be TRBD1 or TRBD2, each matching 7 bases. The V and J ends lost 6 bases and 12 bases respectively, with 24 bases between them. CDR3 length equals 14 residues. Germline V CDR1 and CDR2: MNHEY, SVGAGI. The CDR3 coding sequence is TGTGCCAGCAGATTAGACAGGGAGGGGAGAGAGTGGTACTTC. Translated: CASRLDREGREWYF.

The chain is built from TRBV5-8 and TRBJ1-5; D is uncertain. There are 16 residues in the CDR3. Trimming took 3 bases from V and 5 from J, leaving 18 bases between them. Germline CDR1 reads SGHTS; CDR2 reads YDEGEE. CDR3: CASSSGIAQSHQPQHF. CDR3 sequence (DNA): TGTGCCAGCAGCTCGGGGATCGCCCAATCACATCAGCCCCAGCATTTT.

The genes are TRBV5-5 and TRBJ2-7, with 9 bases aligning to TRBD1. With V trimmed by 4 bases and J by 7 bases, 12 bases remained unmatched. Germline CDR1 reads SGHKS; CDR2 reads YYEKEE (reference sequence). This CDR3 is 15 amino acids long. As DNA, the CDR3 is TGTGCCAGCAGCGCCACCGGGACAGGGTTTGATGAGCAGTACTTC. This codes for CASSATGTGFDEQYF. Drawing the rest from reference TRBV5-5 and TRBJ2-7, the complete variable domain is DAGVTQSPTHLIKTRGQQVTLRCSPISGHKSVSWYQQVLGQGPQFIFQYYEKEERGRGNFPDRFSARQFPNYSSELNVNALLLGDSALYLCASSATGTGFDEQYFGPGTRLTVT.

The chain carries TRBV6-2 or TRBV6-3 and TRBJ1-1; 8 bases align to TRBD1. The junction had 9 bases not matched to a gene; V was cut back by 6 bases and J by 0 bases. The CDR3 covers 16 residues. Germline CDR1 and CDR2: MNHEY and SVGEGT. CDR3 region: CASSSRTGLLNTEAFF. The DNA for the CDR3 is TGTGCCAGCAGCTCCCGGACAGGGCTTTTGAACACTGAAGCTTTCTTT.

The chain employs TRBV9 and TRBJ1-1; D is ambiguous. The CDR3 consists of 15 residues. The germline V gene has CDR1 SGDLS and CDR2 YYNGEE. V was cut by 3 bases and J by 1 base, with 13 bases left in between. The CDR3 protein is CASSGGTLGNTEAFF. Here the CDR3 DNA reads TGTGCCAGCAGCGGGGGTACGTTGGGGAACACTGAAGCTTTCTTT.

V and J are TRBV6-5 and TRBJ1-1; no clear D gene. Germline assignment: CDR1 MNHEY and CDR2 SVGAGI. Trimming removed 5 bases at V and 4 bases at J, with 8 bases between. The CDR3 loop spans 12 amino acids. CDR3 sequence (DNA): TGTGCCAGCAGTCCGGTGGGCACTGAAGCTTTCTTT. Its protein product is CASSPVGTEAFF.

The rearrangement joins TRBV7-8 to TRBJ2-7; D unresolved. In germline, CDR1 is SGHVS, CDR2 FQNEAQ. Trimming removed 1 base at V and 4 bases at J, with 11 bases between. There are 14 residues in the CDR3. The CDR3 loop is CASSLGDALYEQYF. For the CDR3, the DNA is TGTGCCAGCAGCTTAGGAGATGCCCTTTACGAGCAGTACTTC.

The V and J genes are TRBV18 and TRBJ2-5; D is undetermined. CDR3 length equals 14 residues. V dropped 1 base and J dropped 1 base, with 7 bases sitting between them. CDR1 is KGHSH and CDR2 is LQKENI in the germline V gene. The CDR3 sequence is CASSPRSAQETQYF. Here the CDR3 DNA reads TGTGCCAGCTCACCACGGTCAGCCCAAGAGACCCAGTACTTC.

This clone was picked up one time. V usage is TRBV15 and J usage is TRBJ1-6; D remains ambiguous. Trimming took off 0 bases at V and 10 bases at J, with 7 bases between the two ends. The CDR3 is 13 residues long. Germline V gene data show CDR1 as LNHNV and CDR2 as YYDKDF (reference sequence). The CDR3 here is CATSRDRLSPLHF. CDR3 bases: TGTGCCACCAGCAGAGATCGCCTATCACCCCTCCACTTT.

The chain combines TRBV30 with TRBJ1-4; D is undetermined. The CDR3 has 13 residues. The germline V gene encodes CDR1 GTSNPN and CDR2 SVGIG (reference sequence). The V end lost 0 bases, the J end lost 8 bases, and 10 bases lay between the germline ends. For the CDR3, the DNA is TGTGCCTGGAGTGTACGGTTAGGGGAAAAACTGTTTTTT. It translates to CAWSVRLGEKLFF. The entire variable domain, with the rest obtained from reference TRBV30 and TRBJ1-4, is as follows: SQTIHQWPATLVQPVGSPLSLECTVEGTSNPNLYWYRQAAGRGLQLLFYSVGIGQISSEVPQNLSASRPQDRQFILSSKKLLLSDSGFYLCAWSVRLGEKLFFGSGTQLSVL.

There are a few counts of this clone. V gene TRBV18 combines with J gene TRBJ1-6; TRBD1 agrees at 9 bases. Germline CDR1 is KGHSH and CDR2 is LQKENI. The CDR3 is 16 amino acids. Losses at the gene ends were 1 base for V and 5 bases for J; bases not matched to a gene: 3. CDR3 protein: CASSPLGQGHNSPLHF. The DNA of the CDR3 is TGTGCCAGCTCACCACTTGGACAGGGGCATAATTCACCCCTCCACTTT.

The V and J genes are TRBV4-2 and TRBJ2-7; TRBD1 matches 7 bases. The CDR3 consists of 14 residues. V gave up 0 bases and J gave up 4 bases; unmatched junction bases: 3. Germline CDR1 LGHNA, CDR2 YNFKEQ. The CDR3 loop reads CASSQETGHYEQYF. The DNA for the CDR3 is TGTGCCAGCAGCCAAGAGACAGGGCATTACGAGCAGTACTTC.

The chain recombines TRBV9 with TRBJ2-7, with D unclear. V dropped 4 bases and J dropped 6 bases, with 11 bases sitting between them. The CDR3 has 12 amino acids. The germline CDR1 and CDR2 sequences are SGDLS and YYNGEE. DNA for the CDR3: TGTGCCAGCAGCTCCCGACCTGGCGAGCAGTACTTC. Its translation: CASSSRPGEQYF.

The J gene is TRBJ2-7, the V gene TRBV7-2; D is unclear. This CDR3 has 12 residues. Germline V gene data show CDR1 as SGHTA and CDR2 as FQGNSA. V lost 5 bases and J lost 2, with 7 bases in between. CDR3 in amino acids: CASSHITYEQYF. The CDR3 bases are TGTGCCAGCAGCCACATAACCTACGAGCAGTACTTC.

This clone occurred once. This chain joins TRBV9 and TRBJ2-1; TRBD1 aligns across 8 bases. With 3 bases clipped from V and 7 bases from J, the junction kept 12 bases outside the gene matches. From germline, CDR1 is SGDLS and CDR2 YYNGEE. This CDR3 has 16 residues. CDR3 region: CASSAGGDRLLNEQFF. DNA for the CDR3: TGTGCCAGCAGCGCAGGTGGGGACAGGCTCTTAAATGAGCAGTTCTTC.

The chain carries TRBV29-1 and TRBJ1-1; no definite D call. The CDR3 is made up of 11 amino acids. V lost 7 bases and J lost 7, with 13 bases in between. Germline CDR1 reads SQVTM; CDR2 reads ANQGSEA. The CDR3 coding sequence is TGCAGCGGTCGACAAGGTCATGAAGCTTTCTTT. Protein sequence: CSGRQGHEAFF.

V usage is TRBV2 and J usage is TRBJ2-7; 7 bases line up with TRBD1. Germline V gene data show CDR1 as SNHLY and CDR2 as FYNNEI. The CDR3 loop spans 12 amino acids. After removal of 6 bases from V and 4 bases from J, the junction contained 3 bases not matched to a gene. In DNA form, the CDR3 reads TGTGCCAGCAGGAGGGGGCCTTACGAGCAGTACTTC. Translation gives CASRRGPYEQYF.

This clone was recorded only once. This sequence joins TRBV27 and TRBJ1-2, with D tentatively TRBD1 (6 bases). The CDR3 runs 14 residues. Trimming took off 6 bases at V and 0 bases at J, with 11 bases between the two ends. Germline V lookup: CDR1 MNHEY, CDR2 SMNVEV (reference sequence). The CDR3 is CASSRDTTNYGYTF. CDR3 bases: TGTGCCAGCAGCCGGGACACAACTAACTATGGCTACACCTTC.

The CDR3 DNA is TGTGCCAGCACGGGACAGGGATATAGCAATCAGCCCCAGCATTTT. Translated: CASTGQGYSNQPQHF. The chain links TRBV19 to TRBJ1-5; 9 bases line up with TRBD1. The junction had 6 bases not matched to a gene; V was cut back by 9 bases and J by 0 bases. This CDR3 region has 15 residues. CDR1 LNHDA and CDR2 SQIVND come from the germline V gene (reference sequence).

The CDR3 spells CAWGYYTF. For the CDR3, the DNA is TGTGCCTGGGGTTACTACACCTTC. The chain joins TRBV30 to TRBJ1-2; D gene uncertain. Looked up from germline, CDR1 is GTSNPN and CDR2 is SVGIG (reference sequence). The CDR3 is 8 residues long. Trimming took off 5 bases at V and 10 bases at J, with 5 bases between the two ends.

The chain has TRBV5-1 and TRBJ2-7; a weak D match, TRBD2 (5 bases). Germline CDR1 and CDR2: SGHRS and YFSETQ. The ends were cut back, 2 bases at V and 5 bases at J, with 8 bases in the middle. The CDR3 contains 12 residues. The CDR3 region has the DNA TGCGCCAGCAGCTTTGTGAGGGACGAGCAGTACTTC. Its protein is CASSFVRDEQYF.

The chain recombines TRBV15 with TRBJ2-3, with a weak D call TRBD2 (5 bases). CDR1 and CDR2 from the germline V gene are LNHNV and YYDKDF (reference sequence). The V and J ends lost 0 bases and 9 bases respectively, with 13 bases between them. This CDR3 has 14 amino acids. CDR3 in amino acids: CATSRDPTSQTQYF. CDR3 in DNA: TGTGCCACCAGCAGAGATCCTACTAGTCAGACGCAGTATTTT.

The chain combines TRBV5-1 with TRBJ2-3, with 13 bases matching TRBD2. Trimming took 5 bases from V and 3 from J; bases not matched to a gene: 6. Germline CDR1 and CDR2: SGHRS and YFSETQ. This CDR3 is built from 16 residues. Written as DNA, the CDR3 is TGCGCCAGCAGTCCGCGGACTAGCGGGAGTACAGATACGCAGTATTTT. Translated: CASSPRTSGSTDTQYF.

V and J are TRBV7-2 and TRBJ1-2, with D perhaps matching TRBD1 (5 bases). The V and J ends lost 2 bases and 3 bases respectively, with 13 bases between them. Germline V lookup: CDR1 SGHTA, CDR2 FQGNSA. The CDR3 contains 15 residues. CDR3 protein: CASSLFSGGDYGYTF. In DNA form, the CDR3 reads TGTGCCAGCAGCTTATTCTCAGGAGGGGACTATGGCTACACCTTC.

The chain joins TRBV19 to TRBJ1-3; 7 bases align to TRBD1. The CDR3 covers 18 residues. Losses at the gene ends were 2 bases for V and 3 bases for J; bases not matched to a gene: 13. The germline V gene encodes CDR1 LNHDA and CDR2 SQIVND (reference sequence). CDR3 amino acids: CASSIIGGGAVYGNTIYF. In nucleotides, the CDR3 is TGTGCCAGTAGTATAATAGGAGGGGGCGCGGTCTATGGAAACACCATATATTTT. Drawing the rest from reference TRBV19 and TRBJ1-3, the complete variable domain is DGGITQSPKYLFRKEGQNVTLSCEQNLNHDAMYWYRQDPGQGLRLIYYSQIVNDFQKGDIAEGYSVSREKKESFPLTVTSAQKNPTAFYLCASSIIGGGAVYGNTIYFGEGSWLTVV.

The table lists this clone with a few counts. The chain links TRBV5-1 to TRBJ1-2; the D gene is possibly TRBD1 (6 bases). The CDR3 consists of 14 residues. Trimming stripped 0 bases from V and 4 bases from J, with 10 bases between. Germline V gene sequence: CDR1 SGHRS, CDR2 YFSETQ. CDR3 DNA: TGCGCCAGCAGCTTGGGCCCAGGGGCCTATGGCTACACCTTC. Protein sequence: CASSLGPGAYGYTF.

The rearrangement uses TRBV9 and TRBJ2-7; TRBD2 matches 13 bases. Germline loops: CDR1 SGDLS, CDR2 YYNGEE. The V gene end was trimmed by 6 bases and the J gene end by 7 bases; junction bases not matched to a gene: 10. This CDR3 contains 15 residues. The CDR3 DNA sequence: TGTGCCAGCACCCCGACTAGCGGGGGGCAAGGGGAGCAGTACTTC. It specifies CASTPTSGGQGEQYF.

The chain couples TRBV30 to TRBJ1-5; D perhaps matches TRBD1 (6 bases). Looked up from germline, CDR1 is GTSNPN and CDR2 is SVGIG (reference sequence). CDR3 size: 16 residues. The germline V and J ends were trimmed by 4 bases and 2 bases, with 18 bases remaining between them. The CDR3 reads CAWTGGGGSRNQPQHF. The CDR3, as DNA: TGTGCCTGGACCGGGGGCGGGGGTTCTCGCAATCAGCCCCAGCATTTT.

This rearrangement joins TRBV5-4 to TRBJ1-5, with D possibly matching TRBD1 (6 bases). CDR1 and CDR2 (germline): SGHNT, YYREEE (reference sequence). The CDR3 consists of 13 residues. The V end was cut by 4 bases, the J end by 8 bases, with 13 bases between. The CDR3 spells CASSHDRREPQHF. CDR3 bases: TGTGCCAGCAGCCATGACAGGAGGGAGCCCCAGCATTTT. Variable domain in full (rest from reference TRBV5-4 and TRBJ1-5): ETGVTQSPTHLIKTRGQQVTLRCSSQSGHNTVSWYQQALGQGPQFIFQYYREEENGRGNFPPRFSGLQFPNYSSELNVNALELDDSALYLCASSHDRREPQHFGDGTRLSIL.

The V call is TRBV28, the J call TRBJ2-6; 9 bases match TRBD1. V dropped 5 bases and J dropped 2; count of bases not matched to a gene: 10. Germline V gives CDR1 MDHEN, CDR2 SYDVKM. The CDR3 is 18 residues long. Here the CDR3 DNA reads TGTGCCAGCAGTCCAGTACAGGGGGCCCTTGCTGGGGCCAACGTCCTGACTTTC. Protein product: CASSPVQGALAGANVLTF.

The genes are TRBV19 and TRBJ2-5; D gene ambiguous. Trimming removed 3 bases at V and 5 bases at J, with 10 bases between. Germline-derived CDR1 and CDR2 are LNHDA and SQIVND (reference sequence). The CDR3 consists of 13 residues. CDR3 residues: CASSIGYGETQYF. CDR3 in DNA: TGTGCCAGTAGTATTGGGTATGGTGAGACCCAGTACTTC.